The 12 T cell receptor beta chains reported below all come from one sample, sequenced in a study of T cell repertoires and leukemia-associated antigens. The antigens of these receptors remain unknown. TCRdb fed the 5' RACE reads into MiXCR, producing one record per CDR3 protein. The sample yields 11,000 or so distinct CDR3 sequences, 42% seen once. Sequenced material: CD3+ T cells sorted from blood and cultured. The receptors originated from a female donor in good health.

The J gene is TRBJ1-1, the V gene TRBV30, with a tentative D call TRBD1 (5 bases). The germline V and J ends were trimmed by 0 bases and 3 bases, with 14 bases remaining between them. This CDR3 has 15 amino acids. CDR1 GTSNPN and CDR2 SVGIG come from the germline V gene (reference sequence). CDR3 DNA: TGTGCCTGGAGTGTACTATCAGGGAAGGACACTGAAGCTTTCTTT. Its protein product is CAWSVLSGKDTEAFF.

The chain employs TRBV20-1 and TRBJ2-1, with unresolved D. The CDR3 contains 12 residues. The ends were cut back, 1 base at V and 7 bases at J, with 8 bases in the middle. The germline V gene encodes CDR1 DFQATT and CDR2 SNEGSKA (reference sequence). CDR3 in DNA: TGCAGTGCTAGAGTTCCCCGAAATGAGCAGTTCTTC. Residues: CSARVPRNEQFF.

This chain links TRBV30 with TRBJ2-1, with D uncertain. The V end lost 0 bases, the J end lost 9 bases, and 6 bases lay between the germline ends. This CDR3 spans 11 amino acids. The germline CDR1 and CDR2 sequences are GTSNPN and SVGIG (reference sequence). The CDR3: CAWSVNSEQFF. The CDR3 nucleotides are TGTGCCTGGAGTGTAAATAGTGAGCAGTTCTTC. Supplemented by reference TRBV30 and TRBJ2-1, the full variable domain reads SQTIHQWPATLVQPVGSPLSLECTVEGTSNPNLYWYRQAAGRGLQLLFYSVGIGQISSEVPQNLSASRPQDRQFILSSKKLLLSDSGFYLCAWSVNSEQFFGPGTRLTVL.

The V call is TRBV4-1, the J call TRBJ2-3; possibly TRBD1 for D (5 bases). Trimming left V 1 base short and J 5 bases short, with 13 bases between. The CDR3 sequence is 15 residues long. Germline CDR1 and CDR2: MGHRA and YSYEKL. The CDR3 bases are TGCGCCAGCAGCCAAGTAGGTTGGGGCAGAGATACGCAGTATTTT. This sequence encodes CASSQVGWGRDTQYF.

On this clonotype itself: The junction departs from germline at one end; a sequencing error may be responsible. V is TRBV27 and J is TRBJ1-2; 9 positions agree with TRBD1. CDR3 length equals 14 residues. Germline-derived CDR1 and CDR2 are MNHEY and SMNVEV (reference sequence). The CDR3 protein is CASSFGQGLGGYAF. For the CDR3, the DNA is TGTGCCAGCAGTTTTGGACAGGGGTTAGGTGGCTACGCCTTC.

The CDR3 is CASRGTGTYEQYF. The CDR3 DNA reads as TGTGCCAGCAGGGGGACAGGGACCTACGAGCAGTACTTC. The gene calls are TRBV12-3 or TRBV12-4 and TRBJ2-7; the match to TRBD1 covers 9 bases. The CDR3 contains 13 residues. Germline trimming cut 6 bases from V and 2 bases from J; bases unmatched to any gene: 2.

The chain carries TRBV7-2 and TRBJ2-7; no clear D gene. Between the trimmed V and J ends, which lost 5 bases and 0 bases, there was a span of 8 bases. CDR1 and CDR2 (germline): SGHTA, FQGNSA. The CDR3 is 13 amino acids. CDR3 amino acids: CASSPGLSYEQYF. For the CDR3, the DNA is TGTGCCAGCAGCCCGGGCCTCTCCTACGAGCAGTACTTC.

This clonotype was recorded many times. A read error may account for a junction end that differs from germline. The chain carries TRBV27 and TRBJ2-7; D perhaps matches TRBD1 (6 bases). This CDR3 spans 16 amino acids. Germline CDR1 is MNHEY and CDR2 is SMNVEV (reference sequence). CDR3 bases: TGTGCCAGCAGCTTGAACCCCGGGACATGGTCCTACGGGCAGTACTTC. It translates to CASSLNPGTWSYGQYF.

CDR3 bases: TGTGCCAGCAGTTATAACAGGGGTCCCAATGAGCAGTTCTTC. Translated: CASSYNRGPNEQFF. The chain combines TRBV6-5 with TRBJ2-1; 7 positions match TRBD1. The V gene's germline CDR1 is MNHEY and CDR2 SVGAGI. With V trimmed by 3 bases and J by 6 bases, 5 bases remained unmatched. This CDR3 region has 14 residues.

In regard to this clonotype: One end of the junction varies from germline; a read error may be responsible. The chain carries TRBV4-1 and TRBJ2-1; D may be TRBD2 (5 bases). CDR3 length equals 14 residues. CDR1 is MGHRA and CDR2 is YSYEKL in the germline V gene. CDR3: CASSQDQRVYEQLF. The CDR3 DNA sequence: TGCGCCAGCAGCCAAGATCAGAGGGTCTATGAGCAGCTCTTC.

This clonotype counts as large. The chain employs TRBV18 and TRBJ2-1; 12 nucleotides align to TRBD2. Germline loops: CDR1 KGHSH, CDR2 LQKENI. The V gene end was trimmed by 6 bases and the J gene end by 4 bases; junction bases not matched to a gene: 10. The CDR3 loop spans 17 amino acids. Written as DNA, the CDR3 is TGTGCCAGCTCCCAGACTAGCGGGAGTATCGGGTACAATGAGCAGTTCTTC. Protein product: CASSQTSGSIGYNEQFF.

This chain uses TRBV19 with TRBJ2-2; TRBD2 matches 14 bases. Germline lookup yields CDR1 LNHDA and CDR2 SQIVND (reference sequence). The CDR3 has 15 amino acids. The CDR3 DNA follows: TGTGCGACTAGCGGGAGGGCCACGAACACCGGGGAGCTGTTTTTT. It is translated as CATSGRATNTGELFF.